Each of the 18 T cell receptor beta chains below was sequenced from the same sample in a study of radiation and T cells in renal cell carcinoma. Produced via immunoSEQ multiplex PCR; TCRdb's table is partial and in-frame only. Here the sample spans around 95,000 clones, 84% being singletons. The time point is: blood 4 weeks post-SBRT, at nephrectomy. Sample treatment: 15 Gy SBRT to primary tumor, nephrectomy 4 weeks later. The specimen comprised blood, sampled from a patient whose treatment included radiotherapy and nephrectomy. Receptor source: a man aged 60-69 years with renal cell carcinoma.

This clone appeared a few times. The chain couples TRBV30 to TRBJ1-1, with unresolved D. Germline V gives CDR1 GTSNPN, CDR2 SVGIG (reference sequence). Trimming shortened V by 3 bases and J by 5 bases, and 10 bases separated the two germline ends. This CDR3 comprises 12 residues. The CDR3 spells CAWRRIGTEAFF. DNA for the CDR3: TGTGCCTGGAGGCGCATAGGGACTGAAGCTTTCTTT.

This clone was recorded a few times. The chain couples TRBV5-4 to TRBJ1-3; the match to TRBD1 covers 8 bases. Per the germline V gene, CDR1 is SGHNT and CDR2 is YYREEE (reference sequence). The V gene end was trimmed by 3 bases and the J gene end by 4 bases; junction bases not matched to a gene: 6. This CDR3 contains 15 residues. The CDR3 nucleotides read TGTGCCAGCAGCTCCGGGACAGGCTACGGAAACACCATATATTTT. Its translation: CASSSGTGYGNTIYF.

V is TRBV29-1 and J is TRBJ2-7; D assignment may be TRBD1 or TRBD2 (5 bases each). The germline gives CDR1 SQVTM, CDR2 ANQGSEA. Trimming took 4 bases from V and 5 from J, leaving 18 bases between them. This CDR3 spans 14 amino acids. CDR3: CSVAPNMGRHEQYF. For the CDR3, the DNA is TGCAGCGTTGCGCCAAATATGGGACGACACGAGCAGTACTTC.

This clone has a handful of counts. The chain carries TRBV29-1 and TRBJ2-3; TRBD1 agrees at 7 bases. V trimming: 7 bases; J trimming: 1 base; junction bases outside the gene matches: 5. Germline V gives CDR1 SQVTM, CDR2 ANQGSEA. The CDR3 runs 13 residues. The CDR3 region is CSEDRRGTDTQYF. In DNA form, the CDR3 reads TGCAGCGAGGACAGGCGTGGCACAGATACGCAGTATTTT.

V is TRBV28 and J is TRBJ2-2, with 9 positions matching TRBD1. The CDR3 has 16 amino acids. The V segment lost 5 bases and the J segment 7 bases; nucleotides outside the gene matches: 11. Germline CDR1 MDHEN, CDR2 SYDVKM. The CDR3 nucleotides are TGTGCCAGCAGTCCGGGGAACAGGGGGCAGAACGGGGAGCTGTTTTTT. Its translation: CASSPGNRGQNGELFF.

This chain connects TRBV9 to TRBJ2-1, with D perhaps TRBD1 (6 bases). Trimming pared 5 bases from V and 0 bases from J, leaving 12 bases between. CDR1 and CDR2 from the germline V gene are SGDLS and YYNGEE. The CDR3 sequence is 15 residues long. The CDR3 DNA sequence: TGTGCCAGCAGTCGTACAGGGAGCTCCTACAATGAGCAGTTCTTC. Translation gives CASSRTGSSYNEQFF.

As concerns this clone: The same CDR3 can be traced to other DNA sequences in this sample. V and J are TRBV29-1 and TRBJ2-5, with D hard to call. This CDR3 has 10 residues. Germline lookup yields CDR1 SQVTM and CDR2 ANQGSEA. V was cut by 4 bases and J by 5 bases, with 5 bases left in between. Here the CDR3 reads CSVASETQYF. The DNA for the CDR3 is TGCAGCGTTGCTTCTGAGACCCAGTACTTC. Using reference TRBV29-1 and TRBJ2-5 for the parts outside the CDR3, the full variable domain is SAVISQKPSRDICQRGTSLTIQCQVDSQVTMMFWYRQQPGQSLTLIATANQGSEATYESGFVIDKFPISRPNLTFSTLTVSNMSPEDSSIYLCSVASETQYFGPGTRLLVL.

In its sample, this clone was seen a few times. The V gene is TRBV9, the J gene TRBJ1-1, with D hard to call. V was trimmed by 0 bases and J by 5 bases, leaving 14 bases between them. The CDR3 spans 15 residues. Germline V gene data show CDR1 as SGDLS and CDR2 as YYNGEE. The CDR3 nucleotides are TGTGCCAGCAGCGTAGGAGTAGGGCGAGAAACTGAAGCTTTCTTT. Its translation is CASSVGVGRETEAFF.

This clone appeared a few times. This chain connects TRBV19 to TRBJ2-2; TRBD1 might be the D (5 bases). This CDR3 is built from 18 residues. Trimming left V 8 bases short and J 6 bases short, with 28 bases between. Germline V CDR1 and CDR2: LNHDA, SQIVND (reference sequence). The CDR3 nucleotides are TGTGCCAGTGACATGGGCCAGAACAGGTTCGGTTTCCCCGGGGAGCTGTTTTTT. Translating it yields CASDMGQNRFGFPGELFF.

The CDR3 DNA reads as TGTGCCAGCAGCTTGTCTTATTACGAGCAGTACTTC. This encodes CASSLSYYEQYF. The chain joins TRBV11-2 to TRBJ2-7; D gene unclear. The V end was cut by 3 bases, the J end by 4 bases, with 7 bases between. CDR1 SGHAT and CDR2 FQNNGV come from the germline V gene. The CDR3 length is 12 residues.

V gene TRBV6-5 combines with J gene TRBJ2-5, with D possibly being TRBD1 (6 bases). The CDR3 contains 16 residues. The ends were cut back, 2 bases at V and 0 bases at J, with 13 bases in the middle. Germline V gives CDR1 MNHEY, CDR2 SVGAGI. CDR3 in DNA: TGTGCCAGCAGTTACCAGGGGCCCCCGTACCAAGAGACCCAGTACTTC. It is translated as CASSYQGPPYQETQYF.

The genes are TRBV7-2 and TRBJ2-7; D is unclear. Germline V CDR1 and CDR2: SGHTA, FQGNSA. This CDR3 region has 14 residues. The V gene lost 1 base and the J gene lost 0 bases, with 7 bases spanning the gap. As DNA, the CDR3 is TGTGCCAGCAGCTTAGGGGCAGTCTCCTACGAGCAGTACTTC. It yields the protein CASSLGAVSYEQYF.

This sequence joins TRBV14 and TRBJ2-1; D is uncertain. Per the germline V gene, CDR1 is SGHDN and CDR2 is FVKESK. This CDR3 contains 14 residues. V was shortened by 0 bases and J by 5 bases, with 8 bases between the two germline ends. This chain's CDR3 is CASSQDLGNNEQFF. CDR3 DNA: TGTGCCAGCAGCCAAGATCTAGGGAACAATGAGCAGTTCTTC.

This sequence joins TRBV7-7 and TRBJ1-4; D may be TRBD1 (6 bases). Germline V gives CDR1 SSHAT, CDR2 FNYEAQ (reference sequence). The CDR3 has 14 amino acids. The V gene lost 5 bases and the J gene lost 7 bases, with 14 bases spanning the gap. CDR3 in amino acids: CASSPQGRVEKLFF. The CDR3 nucleotides read TGTGCCAGCAGCCCACAGGGACGAGTTGAAAAACTGTTTTTT.

The chain recombines TRBV7-6 with TRBJ2-1; the D is unclear. Germline loops: CDR1 SGHVS, CDR2 FNYEAQ. V gave up 1 base and J gave up 6 bases, with 13 bases separating them. This CDR3 has 15 residues. Here the CDR3 DNA reads TGTGCCAGCAGCTTAGACCTAGGTCCCACCAATGAGCAGTTCTTC. Translation: CASSLDLGPTNEQFF.

This chain connects TRBV28 to TRBJ1-2; 8 nucleotides agree with TRBD1. Germline trimming cut 5 bases from V and 2 bases from J; bases unmatched to any gene: 10. CDR1 is MDHEN and CDR2 is SYDVKM in the germline V gene. This CDR3 comprises 16 residues. The CDR3 loop reads CASSPADRGRNYGYTF. As DNA, the CDR3 is TGTGCCAGCAGTCCCGCCGACAGGGGACGGAACTATGGCTACACCTTC.

The chain joins TRBV27 to TRBJ1-5; 7 bases are a match to TRBD1. The CDR3 is made up of 16 amino acids. CDR1 is MNHEY, CDR2 SMNVEV, per germline (reference sequence). V lost 6 bases, J lost 0 bases, and 8 bases stayed unmatched. The CDR3 bases are TGTGCCAGCAGATTCAGGGGGGGAAATAGCAATCAGCCCCAGCATTTT. It yields the protein CASRFRGGNSNQPQHF.

This CDR3 is CASSLIGRTNQPQHF. As DNA, the CDR3 is TGTGCCAGCAGCTTGATAGGCAGGACGAATCAGCCCCAGCATTTT. The chain employs TRBV7-2 and TRBJ1-5; D ambiguous. Germline CDR1 and CDR2: SGHTA and FQGNSA. This CDR3 comprises 15 residues. V was clipped by 3 bases and J by 4 bases, with 13 bases between them. Together with reference TRBV7-2 and TRBJ1-5, the CDR3 gives the full variable domain: GAGVSQSPSNKVTEKGKDVELRCDPISGHTALYWYRQSLGQGLEFLIYFQGNSAPDKSGLPSDRFSAERTGGSVSTLTIQRTQQEDSAVYLCASSLIGRTNQPQHFGDGTRLSIL.